Below are 13 T cell receptor beta chains sequenced from a single sample in a study of cytomegalovirus exposure and HLA in healthy donors. The PCR had 60 Vbeta and 13 Jbeta primers. The repertoire was sequenced with immunoSEQ multiplex PCR; TCRdb's copy has only in-frame clones and lacks some. In the table there are about 160,000 clones, around 77% of which are singletons. The sequenced material came from PBMCs. The source is a woman in her twenties or thirties in good health and CMV-seronegative.

The rearrangement joins TRBV9 to TRBJ1-1; no clear D. This CDR3 has 17 residues. With 4 bases removed from V and 2 bases from J, the gap between germline ends came to 21 bases. Looked up from germline, CDR1 is SGDLS and CDR2 is YYNGEE. CDR3 sequence reads: CASSPRPRFSGNTEAFF. CDR3 bases: TGTGCCAGCAGCCCAAGGCCCAGGTTTTCGGGAAACACTGAAGCTTTCTTT.

Details on this clone: Additional DNA sequences in this sample encode the identical CDR3. The rearrangement links TRBV5-1 to TRBJ1-2, with TRBD1 identical over 7 bases. Germline CDR1 reads SGHRS; CDR2 reads YFSETQ. Trimming removed 0 bases from V and 8 bases from J; junction bases left unmatched: 4. CDR3 size: 13 residues. CDR3 DNA sequence: TGCGCCAGCAGCTTGGGACAGGGAGAGGGCTACACCTTC. Its translation: CASSLGQGEGYTF.

The chain employs TRBV5-4 and TRBJ2-2; TRBD2 matches at 14 bases. The CDR3 extends over 17 amino acids. Per germline, CDR1 SGHNT and CDR2 YYREEE (reference sequence). J gave up 1 base and V 6 bases, and 5 bases lay outside the gene matches. The CDR3 loop is CASKQTSGGGNTGELFF. The CDR3 DNA follows: TGTGCCAGCAAACAGACTAGCGGGGGGGGGAACACCGGGGAGCTGTTTTTT.

The rearrangement uses TRBV11-2 and TRBJ2-1; 10 bases fit TRBD1. Germline CDR1 and CDR2: SGHAT and FQNNGV. This CDR3 comprises 15 residues. With V trimmed by 6 bases and J by 7 bases, 9 bases remained unmatched. The CDR3 nucleotides read TGTGCCAGCAGGGCAAGACAGGGGGCGTTAAATGAGCAGTTCTTC. This sequence encodes CASRARQGALNEQFF.

The gene calls are TRBV6-1 and TRBJ1-5, with TRBD1 as a possible D gene (6 bases). The CDR3 covers 15 residues. V dropped 7 bases and J dropped 3 bases, with 16 bases sitting between them. The germline V gene has CDR1 MNHNS and CDR2 SASEGT. The CDR3 spells CASNLGGGYNQPQHF. The CDR3 DNA sequence: TGTGCCAGCAATTTAGGGGGGGGTTACAATCAGCCCCAGCATTTT.

The V gene is TRBV11-1, the J gene TRBJ2-7; D possibly corresponds to TRBD1 (6 bases). Trimming stripped 5 bases from V and 2 bases from J, with 16 bases between. The germline gives CDR1 SGHAT, CDR2 FQDESV (reference sequence). The CDR3 is 15 residues long. The CDR3 DNA reads as TGTGCCAGCAGCCAGGATCCCAGGGGCACCTACGAGCAGTACTTC. Amino acids: CASSQDPRGTYEQYF.

This rearrangement joins TRBV4-2 to TRBJ2-6; no clear D gene. V dropped 3 bases and J dropped 0 bases, with 9 bases sitting between them. The CDR3 extends over 16 amino acids. Germline lookup yields CDR1 LGHNA and CDR2 YNFKEQ. In DNA, the CDR3 is TGTGCCAGCAGCCAGTACCACAGCTCTGGGGCCAACGTCCTGACTTTC. It yields the protein CASSQYHSSGANVLTF.

The chain links TRBV5-5 to TRBJ1-5; tentative D call: TRBD1 (6 bases). The V end was cut by 0 bases, the J end by 2 bases, with 18 bases between. Germline values: CDR1 SGHKS, CDR2 YYEKEE (reference sequence). The CDR3 runs 18 residues. The CDR3, as DNA: TGTGCCAGCAGCTTGGGGAGAGGCCAGGGGTTTGGCAATCAGCCCCAGCATTTT. It yields the protein CASSLGRGQGFGNQPQHF.

CDR3 nucleotide sequence: TGCAGCGTTGAAGATCGGAACAGGCCGCCGGGGGGCCGGTACAATGAGCAGTTCTTC. Translating it yields CSVEDRNRPPGGRYNEQFF. The V and J genes are TRBV29-1 and TRBJ2-1; D is perhaps TRBD2 (7 bases). The CDR3 runs 19 residues. Germline CDR1 reads SQVTM; CDR2 reads ANQGSEA. The V end was cut by 0 bases, the J end by 4 bases, with 25 bases between.

V is TRBV25-1 and J is TRBJ1-1; 9 bases match TRBD1. CDR3 length equals 15 residues. J lost 5 bases, V lost 5 bases, and 9 bases had no gene match. CDR1 is MGHDK and CDR2 is SYGVNS in the germline V gene. CDR3 sequence reads: CASSPSDRGGTEAFF. As DNA, the CDR3 is TGTGCCAGCAGTCCCTCGGACAGGGGAGGTACTGAAGCTTTCTTT.

This clone was counted once. J is TRBJ1-6 and V is TRBV5-1; no reliable D call. Looked up from germline, CDR1 is SGHRS and CDR2 is YFSETQ. The V end lost 5 bases, the J end lost 8 bases, and 11 bases lay between the germline ends. The CDR3 consists of 13 residues. CDR3 coding DNA: TGCGCCAGCAGACGGTCCGTGGATTCACCCCTCCACTTT. Translated: CASRRSVDSPLHF.

V and J are TRBV7-2 and TRBJ1-2; perhaps TRBD1 as D (5 bases). Trimming removed 1 base from V and 5 bases from J, with 8 bases in between. Germline CDR1 is SGHTA and CDR2 is FQGNSA. CDR3 length: 13 residues. The CDR3 region has the DNA TGTGCCAGCAGCTTAGTGGGGGGGTATGGCTACACCTTC. Protein sequence: CASSLVGGYGYTF. The complete variable domain, with remaining parts taken from reference TRBV7-2 and TRBJ1-2, reads GAGVSQSPSNKVTEKGKDVELRCDPISGHTALYWYRQSLGQGLEFLIYFQGNSAPDKSGLPSDRFSAERTGGSVSTLTIQRTQQEDSAVYLCASSLVGGYGYTFGSGTRLTVV.

This chain connects TRBV15 to TRBJ1-2; TRBD1 matches at 7 bases. CDR3 length: 15 amino acids. Trimming took 6 bases from V and 3 from J; bases not matched to a gene: 10. Germline-derived CDR1 and CDR2 are LNHNV and YYDKDF (reference sequence). The CDR3 nucleotides read TGTGCCACCAGGCAAGGGGGCATGCCTCACTATGGCTACACCTTC. This codes for CATRQGGMPHYGYTF.